The rows below give T cell receptor beta chains drawn from one sample of a study of identical twins. Each CDR3 protein gets one entry after TCRdb re-called the 5' RACE reads with MiXCR. The sample holds 520,000 or so distinct CDR3 sequences, around 20% seen once. The sample also formed part of further work on T cells expressing NK-cell markers.

The material sequenced was CD4+ T cells sorted from blood. The receptors originated from a woman aged 18-29 years in good health. The CDR3 runs from the conserved cysteine through the conserved F or W. D genes are given only for firm matches. Clone size is shown for a subset of rows, as once, few, many or a class of expanded clone.

v_call: TRBV6-2/TRBV6-3; j_call: TRBJ2-7; clone_size: few; d_call: .; cdr3_aa: CASSYKGGRTYEQYF; cdr3_nt: TGTGCCAGCAGTTACAAGGGAGGCCGAACCTACGAGCAGTACTTC
v_call: TRBV9; j_call: TRBJ1-3; clone_size: .; d_call: TRBD1; cdr3_aa: CASSVMGQGRGNTIYF; cdr3_nt: TGTGCCAGCAGCGTCATGGGACAGGGGAGAGGAAACACCATATATTTT
v_call: TRBV5-1; j_call: TRBJ1-1; clone_size: .; d_call: TRBD1; cdr3_aa: CASSLFGTGPTEAFF; cdr3_nt: TGCGCCAGCAGCTTGTTCGGGACAGGGCCCACTGAAGCTTTCTTT
v_call: TRBV20-1; j_call: TRBJ2-3; clone_size: few; d_call: TRBD2; cdr3_aa: CSAGLGLAGPTDTQYF; cdr3_nt: TGCAGTGCTGGTTTGGGACTAGCGGGACCTACAGATACGCAGTATTTT
v_call: TRBV20-1; j_call: TRBJ2-4; clone_size: .; d_call: .; cdr3_aa: CSARDGTRGIQYF; cdr3_nt: TGCAGTGCTAGAGATGGGACCCGGGGCATTCAGTACTTC
v_call: TRBV7-7; j_call: TRBJ2-5; clone_size: .; d_call: TRBD1; cdr3_aa: CASSRTGQVETQYF; cdr3_nt: TGTGCTAGCAGCCGAACCGGACAGGTTGAGACCCAGTACTTC
v_call: TRBV20-1; j_call: TRBJ2-4; clone_size: .; d_call: .; cdr3_aa: CSAGSRNSGWNIQYF; cdr3_nt: TGCAGTGCTGGATCCCGAAATAGTGGGTGGAACATTCAGTACTTC
v_call: TRBV7-9; j_call: TRBJ2-1; clone_size: .; d_call: .; cdr3_aa: CASSPPGGQYNEQFF; cdr3_nt: TGTGCCAGCAGCCCCCCGGGGGGCCAGTACAATGAGCAGTTCTTC
v_call: TRBV5-1; j_call: TRBJ1-1; clone_size: .; d_call: .; cdr3_aa: CASSTGQMNTEAFF; cdr3_nt: TGCGCCAGCAGCACGGGACAAATGAACACTGAAGCTTTCTTT
v_call: TRBV9; j_call: TRBJ2-1; clone_size: .; d_call: .; cdr3_aa: CASSVEPTAYNEQFF; cdr3_nt: TGTGCCAGCAGCGTAGAGCCTACGGCTTACAATGAGCAGTTCTTC
v_call: TRBV20-1; j_call: TRBJ2-3; clone_size: .; d_call: TRBD1; cdr3_aa: CSAARQGAGEDTQYF; cdr3_nt: TGCAGTGCTGCCCGACAGGGGGCCGGGGAGGATACGCAGTATTTT
v_call: TRBV5-6; j_call: TRBJ2-1; clone_size: many; d_call: .; cdr3_aa: CASSSDFSSSYNEQFF; cdr3_nt: TGTGCCAGCAGCAGTGACTTCTCGAGCTCCTACAATGAGCAGTTCTTC
v_call: TRBV12-3/TRBV12-4; j_call: TRBJ1-4; clone_size: few; d_call: .; cdr3_aa: CASTGREGLFF; cdr3_nt: TGTGCCAGCACGGGCCGGGAGGGACTGTTTTTT
v_call: TRBV6-5; j_call: TRBJ1-1; clone_size: few; d_call: .; cdr3_aa: CASSYLGAAEAFF; cdr3_nt: TGTGCCAGCAGTTATTTGGGGGCGGCCGAAGCTTTCTTT
v_call: TRBV12-3/TRBV12-4; j_call: TRBJ1-2; clone_size: few; d_call: TRBD1; cdr3_aa: CASSLGTGVSGYTF; cdr3_nt: TGTGCCAGCAGTTTAGGGACAGGGGTTAGCGGCTACACCTTC
v_call: TRBV9; j_call: TRBJ2-3; clone_size: .; d_call: .; cdr3_aa: CASSTFAPGVDTQYF; cdr3_nt: TGTGCCAGCAGCACTTTTGCTCCGGGGGTTGATACGCAGTATTTT
v_call: TRBV10-3; j_call: TRBJ1-3; clone_size: .; d_call: .; cdr3_aa: CAIRLGPSVFDTIYF; cdr3_nt: TGTGCCATAAGACTGGGACCTTCGGTGTTCGACACCATATATTTT
v_call: TRBV20-1; j_call: TRBJ2-5; clone_size: .; d_call: TRBD1; cdr3_aa: CSARGTGPQYF; cdr3_nt: TGCAGTGCTAGAGGGACAGGGCCCCAGTACTTC
v_call: TRBV5-1; j_call: TRBJ2-7; clone_size: few; d_call: .; cdr3_aa: CASSYTASSYEQYF; cdr3_nt: TGCGCCAGCAGCTACACAGCGAGCTCCTACGAGCAGTACTTC
v_call: TRBV6-5; j_call: TRBJ2-3; clone_size: .; d_call: .; cdr3_aa: CASSWRGTDTQYF; cdr3_nt: TGTGCCAGCAGTTGGCGGGGCACAGATACGCAGTATTTT
v_call: TRBV2; j_call: TRBJ1-4; clone_size: .; d_call: .; cdr3_aa: CASSEDVFVLFF; cdr3_nt: TGTGCCAGCAGTGAGGACGTGTTCGTACTGTTTTTT
v_call: TRBV29-1; j_call: TRBJ1-2; clone_size: few; d_call: .; cdr3_aa: CSVGGGGYGYTF; cdr3_nt: TGCAGCGTTGGGGGGGGCGGCTATGGCTACACCTTC
v_call: TRBV29-1; j_call: TRBJ2-1; clone_size: few; d_call: TRBD2; cdr3_aa: CSAVAGGLYNEQFF; cdr3_nt: TGCAGCGCCGTAGCGGGAGGGCTATACAATGAGCAGTTCTTC
v_call: TRBV3-1; j_call: TRBJ1-6; clone_size: few; d_call: .; cdr3_aa: CASSQASANSPLHF; cdr3_nt: TGTGCCAGCAGCCAAGCATCAGCGAATTCACCCCTCCACTTT
v_call: TRBV13; j_call: TRBJ2-7; clone_size: .; d_call: .; cdr3_aa: CASSLKGQGFPTYEQYF; cdr3_nt: TGTGCCAGCAGCTTAAAGGGCCAGGGATTTCCCACCTACGAGCAGTACTTC
v_call: TRBV7-3; j_call: TRBJ1-6; clone_size: .; d_call: .; cdr3_aa: CASSLSRTEGSPLHF; cdr3_nt: TGTGCCAGCAGCTTAAGTAGGACAGAGGGTTCACCCCTCCACTTT
v_call: TRBV9; j_call: TRBJ2-5; clone_size: .; d_call: TRBD2; cdr3_aa: CASSRSGSLQETQYF; cdr3_nt: TGTGCCAGCAGCCGTAGCGGGAGTCTACAAGAGACCCAGTACTTC
v_call: TRBV4-3; j_call: TRBJ2-1; clone_size: .; d_call: TRBD2; cdr3_aa: CASSQGPGGYNEQFF; cdr3_nt: TGCGCCAGCAGCCAAGGTCCGGGAGGGTACAATGAGCAGTTCTTC
v_call: TRBV12-3/TRBV12-4; j_call: TRBJ2-7; clone_size: few; d_call: .; cdr3_aa: CASSLGGPSYEQYF; cdr3_nt: TGTGCCAGCAGTTTGGGGGGCCCCTCCTACGAGCAGTACTTC
v_call: TRBV7-2; j_call: TRBJ1-1; clone_size: .; d_call: .; cdr3_aa: CASTEMGQANTEAFF; cdr3_nt: TGTGCCAGCACCGAAATGGGGCAGGCGAACACTGAAGCTTTCTTT
v_call: TRBV7-2; j_call: TRBJ2-1; clone_size: .; d_call: .; cdr3_aa: CASSLALSGIARSYNEQFF; cdr3_nt: TGTGCCAGCAGCTTAGCGTTGAGCGGAATAGCGCGATCCTACAATGAGCAGTTCTTC
v_call: TRBV6-2/TRBV6-3; j_call: TRBJ2-7; clone_size: .; d_call: .; cdr3_aa: CASLTRGLTYEQYF; cdr3_nt: TGTGCCAGCCTGACCAGGGGCCTAACTTACGAGCAGTACTTC
v_call: TRBV29-1; j_call: TRBJ2-1; clone_size: .; d_call: TRBD2; cdr3_aa: CSAGTSGGLEQFF; cdr3_nt: TGCAGCGCTGGGACTAGCGGGGGTCTTGAGCAGTTCTTC